Listed below are T cell receptor beta chains from one sample, sequenced in a study of PD-1 blockade in mismatch repair-deficient tumors. TCRdb's copy holds only in-frame clones and misses some; the assay was immunoSEQ multiplex PCR. The sample shows 130,000 or so clones, approximately 90% of them seen only once. The sequences come from peripheral blood, collected 44 weeks after starting pembrolizumab. These receptors all stem from an adult with mismatch repair-deficient cancer. Both conserved end residues are part of each CDR3. D genes are given only for firm matches. Size is omitted from some rows. Given values are once, few, many or a class for expanded clones.

TRBJ2-7,TRBD1,.,TRBV6-5,TGTGCCAGCAGTTACTCGACAGGGTACGAGCAGTACTTC,CASSYSTGYEQYF
TRBJ1-5,.,.,TRBV6-5,TGTGCCAGCAGCCCCTACACAGGGCGGCCCCAGCATTTT,CASSPYTGRPQHF
TRBJ2-1,TRBD2,.,TRBV5-4,TGTGCCAGCAGCCCCCTCTCTAGCGGGAGTAGGTATGAGCAGTTCTTC,CASSPLSSGSRYEQFF
TRBJ1-1,TRBD1,.,TRBV19,TGTGCCAGTAGTAATCGCGGCCACAGGGGCATGAACACTGAAGCTTTCTTT,CASSNRGHRGMNTEAFF
TRBJ2-2,.,.,TRBV19,TGTGCCAGTAGTTCGCCGGCAGGGATGAACACCGGGGAGCTGTTTTTT,CASSSPAGMNTGELFF
TRBJ2-2,TRBD1,.,TRBV10-3,TGTGCCATCAGTGGGACAGGTCGGAACGGGGAGCTGTTTTTT,CAISGTGRNGELFF
TRBJ2-1,.,.,TRBV11-2,TGTGCCAGCAGCCTCCCTGTTCGAGCTGGGAACTCCTACAATGAGCAGTTCTTC,CASSLPVRAGNSYNEQFF
TRBJ2-7,TRBD2,.,TRBV5-4,TGTGCCAGCAGCTTGCCAACCGGCAGCGGGAGTAACAACGAGCAGTACTTC,CASSLPTGSGSNNEQYF
TRBJ2-2,TRBD2,.,TRBV29-1,TGCAGCGTTGCGATTAGCGGGAGATACACCGGGGAGCTGTTTTTT,CSVAISGRYTGELFF
TRBJ2-5,.,.,TRBV6-1,TGTGCCAGCAGTGGTCGAAGGGTTCAAGAGACCCAGTACTTC,CASSGRRVQETQYF
TRBJ2-4,.,.,TRBV6-4,TGTGCCACCTCGCGGCGGGACCGATTAGCCAAAAACATTCAGTACTTC,CATSRRDRLAKNIQYF
TRBJ2-7,.,.,TRBV7-9,TGTGCCAGCAGCAAATACCCCCCCAGGGAAGGGACCTACGAGCAGTACTTC,CASSKYPPREGTYEQYF
TRBJ1-2,TRBD1,.,TRBV2,TGTGCCAGAGGGGGACAGGGAAACTATGGCTACACCTTC,CARGGQGNYGYTF
TRBJ2-7,TRBD1,.,TRBV6-1,TGTGCCAGCAGCCGAGGACAGGGGGGGGAGCAGTACTTC,CASSRGQGGEQYF
TRBJ2-7,TRBD1,.,TRBV11-2,TGTGCCAGCAGCTTAGGAGGGGGCAGAGGCGCCGGGTTGTACTTC,CASSLGGGRGAGLYF
TRBJ2-7,TRBD1,.,TRBV6-5,TGTGCCAGCAGTTTCCAGGGGGCCACCTACGAGCAGTACTTC,CASSFQGATYEQYF
TRBJ2-4,.,.,TRBV11-2,TGTGCCAGCAGCTTAGATCTAGGAGTTGGGACGGACCAGTACTTC,CASSLDLGVGTDQYF
TRBJ2-7,TRBD2,.,TRBV5-1,TGCGCCAGCAGCTTGGCGGACCGGACTAGCGGGTCTCCCCACTCCTACGAGCAGTACTTC,CASSLADRTSGSPHSYEQYF
TRBJ2-7,TRBD2,.,TRBV7-9,TGTGCCAGCAGCTTAGCACCTAGCGGAAGTTACGAGCAGTACTTC,CASSLAPSGSYEQYF
TRBJ2-2,TRBD1,.,TRBV30,TGTGCCTGGAGTTCGGGACAGGGGGAGTCCGGGGAGCTGTTTTTT,CAWSSGQGESGELFF
TRBJ1-2,.,.,TRBV6-6,TGTGCCACCCAGGACAGCTATGGCTACACCTTC,CATQDSYGYTF
TRBJ1-2,.,.,TRBV29-1,TGCAGCATAGCAGGGGCAGGCTATGGCTACACCTTC,CSIAGAGYGYTF
TRBJ1-5,.,.,TRBV4-2,TGTGCCAGCAGCCAAGATCAATTGGGGAATCAGCCCCAGCATTTT,CASSQDQLGNQPQHF
TRBJ1-5,TRBD1,.,TRBV7-9,TGTGCCAGCAGTCGCACAGGGGGCCTTACTCAGCCCCAGCATTTT,CASSRTGGLTQPQHF
TRBJ2-7,.,few,TRBV7-2,TGTGCCAGCAGCCCCCGGACGGGGCCCTACGAGCAGTACTTC,CASSPRTGPYEQYF
TRBJ2-7,TRBD2,.,TRBV23-1,TGCGCCAGCAGTCATCGACTAGCGGGGGAGCAGTACTTC,CASSHRLAGEQYF
TRBJ2-2,.,.,TRBV28,TGTGCCAGCAGTTTTGCAGGGATGACCGGGGAGCTGTTTTTT,CASSFAGMTGELFF
TRBJ1-4,.,.,TRBV19,TGTGCCACTAGGCGGGGGCGGGAACTGTTTTTT,CATRRGRELFF
TRBJ2-3,.,.,TRBV11-2,TGTGCCAGCAGCACCGGTGGAGCGCAGTATTTT,CASSTGGAQYF
TRBJ1-2,.,few,TRBV7-2,TGTGCCAGCAGCTTAGCTCAGGCTCCTAACTATGGCTACACCTTC,CASSLAQAPNYGYTF
TRBJ2-2,.,.,TRBV11-3,TGTGCCAGCAGCTTAACGCGGGGGAACACCGGGGAGCTGTTTTTT,CASSLTRGNTGELFF
TRBJ2-3,.,.,TRBV5-1,TGCGCCAGCAGCTTGGCGACAGGATTCACAGATACGCAGTATTTT,CASSLATGFTDTQYF
TRBJ2-4,.,.,TRBV5-4,TGTGCCAGCGGCACCCTAGCCAAAAACATTCAGTACTTC,CASGTLAKNIQYF
TRBJ2-7,TRBD2,once,TRBV6-5,TGTGCCAGCAGTCCAGCGGGAGGGCAAGGCGAGCAGTACTTC,CASSPAGGQGEQYF
TRBJ2-7,.,.,TRBV9,TGTGCCAGCAGCACCCACCCACTAGCCGGCGAGGAGCAGTACTTC,CASSTHPLAGEEQYF
TRBJ2-3,.,.,TRBV6-5,TGTGCCAGCGGGCTAGCCCGCACAGATACGCAGTATTTT,CASGLARTDTQYF
TRBJ2-7,.,.,TRBV29-1,TGCAGCGTTGAAGATCTGCAGGGTGGGGCAATAGGGCAGTACTTC,CSVEDLQGGAIGQYF
TRBJ2-2,.,few,TRBV7-9,TGTGCCAGCAGCTGGCAGGGCCATTGGGAGCTGTTTTTT,CASSWQGHWELFF
TRBJ2-5,.,.,TRBV30,TGTGCCTGGACCCCTGGACGGATACAAGAGACCCAGTACTTC,CAWTPGRIQETQYF
TRBJ2-2,TRBD2,once,TRBV19,TGTGCCAGTAGTTTCGTATGGAGACTAGCGGGGTCATTGGGGGAGCTGTTTTTT,CASSFVWRLAGSLGELFF
TRBJ2-1,TRBD2,.,TRBV5-6,TGTGCCAGCAGCTTGAGGACTAGCGGGAGGATCCATGAGCAGTTCTTC,CASSLRTSGRIHEQFF
TRBJ2-1,.,.,TRBV6-5,TGTGCCAGCAGATTCTTGAGCCTGCGCAATGAGCAGTTCTTC,CASRFLSLRNEQFF
TRBJ2-7,.,.,TRBV11-3,TGTGCCAGCAGCATGGGACTTACCTACGAGCAGTACTTC,CASSMGLTYEQYF
TRBJ2-3,TRBD2,.,TRBV5-3,TGTGCCAGAAGCTTTAACGGGAGGGATAGCACAGATACGCAGTATTTT,CARSFNGRDSTDTQYF
TRBJ2-1,TRBD2,.,TRBV2,TGTGCCAGCAGGGTTAGCGGGAGTGTAGATGAGCAGTTCTTC,CASRVSGSVDEQFF